These T cell receptor beta chains were read from a single sample in a study of cytomegalovirus exposure and HLA in healthy donors. Profiled with immunoSEQ multiplex PCR; TCRdb holds only in-frame clones, not every one. The sample has roughly 150,000 clones, 70% to 90% seen once. Sequenced sample: PBMCs. These receptors were obtained from a woman aged 18-35 years in good health and CMV-seropositive. CDR3s include the opening cysteine and the closing phenylalanine or tryptophan. The order of the fields is D gene, J gene, CDR3 length, clone size, V gene, CDR3 DNA, CDR3 protein. The D gene is left open where the match is weak. Clone size is shown for a subset of rows, as once, few, many or a class of expanded clone.

d_gene: NA
j_gene: TRBJ2-7
len: 15
abundance: NA
v_gene: TRBV5-4
CDR3nt: TGTGCCAGCAGCTCCTCTACCGGGAGTTACTACGAGCAGTACTTC
CDR3aa: CASSSSTGSYYEQYF

d_gene: NA
j_gene: TRBJ2-2
len: 14
abundance: NA
v_gene: TRBV5-1
CDR3nt: TGCGCCAGCAGCATTACACAGGGCACCGGGGAGCTGTTTTTT
CDR3aa: CASSITQGTGELFF

d_gene: NA
j_gene: TRBJ1-2
len: 12
abundance: NA
v_gene: TRBV30
CDR3nt: TGTGCCTGGAATGGGGCGGCCTATGGCTACACCTTC
CDR3aa: CAWNGAAYGYTF

d_gene: TRBD1
j_gene: TRBJ2-1
len: 14
abundance: NA
v_gene: TRBV6-5
CDR3nt: TGTGCCAGCAGTTTTGCTTACAGGGGGTCAGAGCAGTTCTTC
CDR3aa: CASSFAYRGSEQFF

d_gene: TRBD1
j_gene: TRBJ1-2
len: 17
abundance: NA
v_gene: TRBV4-2
CDR3nt: TGTGCCAGCAGCCAAGATAGCCAGGGGGTCTCTTCGAGAGGCTACACCTTC
CDR3aa: CASSQDSQGVSSRGYTF

d_gene: TRBD2
j_gene: TRBJ2-1
len: 18
abundance: NA
v_gene: TRBV10-2
CDR3nt: TGCGCCAGCAGTGAGTCGATGGCTAGCGGGGAGAGAAGGAGTGAGCAGTTCTTC
CDR3aa: CASSESMASGERRSEQFF

d_gene: NA
j_gene: TRBJ1-2
len: 15
abundance: NA
v_gene: TRBV21-1
CDR3nt: TGTGCCAGCAGCTCACGACAGGGGGCGAACTATGGCTACACCTTC
CDR3aa: CASSSRQGANYGYTF

d_gene: TRBD1
j_gene: TRBJ2-1
len: 15
abundance: NA
v_gene: TRBV13
CDR3nt: TGTGCCAGCAGCTACGACAGGGGAGCGCTTAATGAGCAGTTCTTC
CDR3aa: CASSYDRGALNEQFF

d_gene: NA
j_gene: TRBJ1-5
len: 17
abundance: NA
v_gene: TRBV18
CDR3nt: TGTGCCAGCTCACCGACTCGGGCTGACAGGAATTATCAGCCCCAGCATTTT
CDR3aa: CASSPTRADRNYQPQHF

d_gene: TRBD1
j_gene: TRBJ2-4
len: 16
abundance: NA
v_gene: TRBV7-8
CDR3nt: TGTGCCAGCAGCCGAGGACAGGGTCTGGCCAAAAACATTCAGTACTTC
CDR3aa: CASSRGQGLAKNIQYF

d_gene: TRBD2
j_gene: TRBJ2-3
len: 15
abundance: NA
v_gene: TRBV29-1
CDR3nt: TGCAGCGTGGCCGGCCCAGCGGGAGGTGCAGATACGCAGTATTTT
CDR3aa: CSVAGPAGGADTQYF

d_gene: NA
j_gene: TRBJ1-4
len: 12
abundance: NA
v_gene: TRBV9
CDR3nt: TGTGCCAGCAGCGCGGGGGAGGGCCTGCTGTTTTTT
CDR3aa: CASSAGEGLLFF

d_gene: NA
j_gene: TRBJ2-5
len: 13
abundance: NA
v_gene: TRBV7-6
CDR3nt: TGTGCCAGCAGCTTAGCGCGACAAGAGACCCAGTACTTC
CDR3aa: CASSLARQETQYF

d_gene: TRBD2
j_gene: TRBJ2-7
len: 18
abundance: NA
v_gene: TRBV6-1
CDR3nt: TGTGCCAGCAGTGGGGGGACTAGCGGGAGGTTCCTCTCCTACGAGCAGTACTTC
CDR3aa: CASSGGTSGRFLSYEQYF

d_gene: TRBD2
j_gene: TRBJ2-7
len: 18
abundance: NA
v_gene: TRBV2
CDR3nt: TGTGCCAGCAGTGAAGCGCTTCTAGCGGGAGAAGGGGGGTACGAGCAGTACTTC
CDR3aa: CASSEALLAGEGGYEQYF

d_gene: NA
j_gene: TRBJ1-2
len: 14
abundance: once
v_gene: TRBV5-4
CDR3nt: TGTGCCAGCAGCTTTTGGGGGCTCGGCTATGGCTACACCTTC
CDR3aa: CASSFWGLGYGYTF

d_gene: NA
j_gene: TRBJ1-1
len: 18
abundance: NA
v_gene: TRBV19
CDR3nt: TGTGCCAGTAGTGACCCCCGGGCAGGGGTTAATATGAACACTGAAGCTTTCTTT
CDR3aa: CASSDPRAGVNMNTEAFF

d_gene: NA
j_gene: TRBJ1-2
len: 13
abundance: NA
v_gene: TRBV28
CDR3nt: TGTGCCAGCAGTTTTCGGTCAACGTATGGCTACACCTTC
CDR3aa: CASSFRSTYGYTF

d_gene: TRBD2
j_gene: TRBJ2-3
len: 16
abundance: NA
v_gene: TRBV19
CDR3nt: TGTGCCAGTAGTATTCAGGCTAGCGGGAGCACAGATACGCAGTATTTT
CDR3aa: CASSIQASGSTDTQYF

d_gene: TRBD2
j_gene: TRBJ2-1
len: 17
abundance: NA
v_gene: TRBV11-1
CDR3nt: TGTGCCAGCAGCCCTCGCCCCGAGCTAGCGGGCTACAATGAGCAGTTCTTC
CDR3aa: CASSPRPELAGYNEQFF

d_gene: TRBD2
j_gene: TRBJ2-3
len: 16
abundance: NA
v_gene: TRBV13
CDR3nt: TGTGCCAGCAGCTTAGTCCCTAGCGGGAGCACAGATACGCAGTATTTT
CDR3aa: CASSLVPSGSTDTQYF

d_gene: TRBD2
j_gene: TRBJ2-3
len: 15
abundance: NA
v_gene: TRBV6-5
CDR3nt: TGTGCCAGCAATGGACTAGCCGACCCCACAGATACGCAGTATTTT
CDR3aa: CASNGLADPTDTQYF

d_gene: NA
j_gene: TRBJ2-7
len: 16
abundance: NA
v_gene: TRBV27
CDR3nt: TGTGCCAGCAGTCCTATGGGCGAGCTCGACTCCTACGAGCAGTACTTC
CDR3aa: CASSPMGELDSYEQYF

d_gene: TRBD2
j_gene: TRBJ2-5
len: 15
abundance: NA
v_gene: TRBV7-2
CDR3nt: TGTGCCAGCAGCTTATTCGGGCTAGCGGGAGAGACCCAGTACTTC
CDR3aa: CASSLFGLAGETQYF

d_gene: TRBD1
j_gene: TRBJ2-7
len: 14
abundance: NA
v_gene: TRBV5-5
CDR3nt: TGTGCCAGCAGCTTGAGGGACAGGGTTGACGAGCAGTACTTC
CDR3aa: CASSLRDRVDEQYF

d_gene: NA
j_gene: TRBJ2-3
len: 15
abundance: once
v_gene: TRBV15
CDR3nt: TGTGCCACCAGCAGAGGCGGGGACGGGGGACATACGCAGTATTTT
CDR3aa: CATSRGGDGGHTQYF

d_gene: NA
j_gene: TRBJ2-7
len: 13
abundance: NA
v_gene: TRBV27
CDR3nt: TGTGCCAGCATACAATATCTGTCCTACGAGCAGTACTTC
CDR3aa: CASIQYLSYEQYF

d_gene: TRBD2
j_gene: TRBJ2-1
len: 15
abundance: NA
v_gene: TRBV11-3
CDR3nt: TGTGCCAGCAGGCGGGAGGGGAGCTCCTACAATGAGCAGTTCTTC
CDR3aa: CASRREGSSYNEQFF

d_gene: NA
j_gene: TRBJ2-1
len: 18
abundance: NA
v_gene: TRBV5-1
CDR3nt: TGCGCCAGCAGCTCATTAAATATAGGAGGGATACACTACAATGAGCAGTTCTTC
CDR3aa: CASSSLNIGGIHYNEQFF

d_gene: NA
j_gene: TRBJ2-7
len: 11
abundance: NA
v_gene: TRBV5-4
CDR3nt: TGTGCCAGTAGGGAGTTCGACGAGCAGTACTTC
CDR3aa: CASREFDEQYF

d_gene: NA
j_gene: TRBJ2-3
len: 14
abundance: NA
v_gene: TRBV6-4
CDR3nt: TGTGCCAGCAGTGCAGGGACTAGCACAGATACGCAGTATTTT
CDR3aa: CASSAGTSTDTQYF

d_gene: TRBD2
j_gene: TRBJ2-3
len: 15
abundance: NA
v_gene: TRBV2
CDR3nt: TGTGCCAGTACGTCTAGGACTAGCGGGACAGATACGCAGTATTTT
CDR3aa: CASTSRTSGTDTQYF

d_gene: NA
j_gene: TRBJ1-3
len: 14
abundance: NA
v_gene: TRBV19
CDR3nt: TGTGCCAGTAGTGCTCAGAAAATGATAAACACCATATATTTT
CDR3aa: CASSAQKMINTIYF

d_gene: NA
j_gene: TRBJ2-5
len: 15
abundance: NA
v_gene: TRBV6-1
CDR3nt: TGTGCCAGCAGTGAAGTCCGGGAGTTCACGGAGACCCAGTACTTC
CDR3aa: CASSEVREFTETQYF

d_gene: TRBD1
j_gene: TRBJ2-7
len: 15
abundance: NA
v_gene: TRBV7-6
CDR3nt: TGTGCCAGCAGCTTAGAGACAGGGGCGAGCTACGAGCAGTACTTC
CDR3aa: CASSLETGASYEQYF

d_gene: NA
j_gene: TRBJ2-2
len: 15
abundance: NA
v_gene: TRBV5-1
CDR3nt: TGCGCCAGCAGCCCGGAACTAGCAGTCACCGGGGAGCTGTTTTTT
CDR3aa: CASSPELAVTGELFF